This T cell receptor beta chain was observed in a study of shared clonotypes between healthy human individuals. Study in general: In total, the donors were a couple of women and a few men aged 18 to 49. Study observations and caveats: Naive CD4 clonotypes were shared across a few donors at about 5.3%.

CDR1 is MNHEY, CDR2 SMNVEV, per germline (reference sequence). The CDR3 covers 15 residues. V was clipped by 4 bases and J by 4 bases, with 17 bases between them. Splitting the CD4+ cells yielded a CD45RA+ naive subset and a CD45RA-negative memory subset. Profiled with immunoSEQ multiplex PCR; TCRdb holds only in-frame clones, not every one. The data hold 500,000 to 550,000 clones, with roughly 95% observed a single time. To note about this clone: No antigen is known for it.

What was sequenced was naive CD4+ T cells sorted from blood. The subset is: CD45RA+ positively selected. The V and J genes are TRBV27 and TRBJ2-7; perhaps TRBD2 as D (6 bases). The clonotype was recovered from a woman in her 30s in good health. In nucleotides, the CDR3 is TGTGCCAGCAGTTCACCGACTAGGAAGATATACGAGCAGTACTTC. It translates to CASSSPTRKIYEQYF.